This T cell receptor beta chain was sequenced for a study of blood T cell repertoires in COVID-19. Study background: T cells, B-cell-depleted T cells, or PBMCs provided the cDNA or gDNA that served as material.

CDR1 is SEHNR and CDR2 is FQNEAQ in the germline V gene (reference sequence). The CDR3 consists of 16 residues. J gave up 8 bases and V 5 bases, and 11 bases lay outside the gene matches. The table came from immunoSEQ multiplex PCR; TCRdb's copy has only in-frame clones and leaves some out. Of roughly 70,000 clones listed, around 67% were seen once; the top ten hold around 20%. The chain combines TRBV7-9 with TRBJ2-4, with TRBD2 matching 11 bases. Sequencing input: peripheral blood. The sequence derives from a man in his sixties with acute or convalescent COVID-19. The CDR3 sequence: CASSPNSGGDRDIQYF. Here the CDR3 DNA reads TGTGCCAGCAGCCCCAATAGCGGGGGGGACAGGGACATTCAGTACTTC.